The source of this T cell receptor beta chain is a study of metastatic and nonmetastatic thyroid tumors (dated by TCRdb to about 2020). Broadly, across the study: Repertoires from peripheral blood and from tumor or nodule tissue samples of malignant and benign thyroid patients were compared. Broader findings and caveats from the paper: In both blood and tumor samples, TCR beta diversity was reported to be significantly higher in malignant tumors than in benign nodules.

Ends trimmed: V by 2 bases, J by 4 bases; bases unmatched to a gene: 3. Taken from the germline V gene, the CDR1 and CDR2 loops are MGHDK and SYGVNS. Including the terminal cysteine and phenylalanine, the CDR3 comprises 14 residues. The DNA shown is the 42-base CDR3, in frame from base 1. This clone was counted at least ten times. The specificity of this receptor is unknown. Base-call qualities are not available, and no considerably larger clone is one nucleotide away. Library method: PCR. The instrument given in TCRdb is Illumina HiSeq 4000. High-throughput sequencing was used to profile the CDR3 region of the TCR beta-chain in every patient. On the authors' methods: The researchers built a classifier to tell apart papillary thyroid cancer patients with distant metastasis, based on CDR3 differences among clinicopathological groups. Repertoire diversity was assessed with the Shannon index, and tumor-blood repertoire similarity with the Morisita-Horn index. TCRdb reanalyzed the raw reads on its own, using fastp at Q25 for trimming and MiXCR for clone calling, and kept in-frame beta chains. V and J calls and clone size were set by TCRdb, not the authors. The sample table shows about 33,000 clones, and 10% to 13% are seen once. The leading ten clones occupy approximately 15% of the sample.

None of the patients had been given any treatment before thyroid surgery. Using T-cell receptor beta sequencing, the study looked back at clinical samples from patients collected from the early 2010s to the late 2010s. The TCR was taken from a female donor with papillary thyroid cancer or a benign thyroid nodule (not recorded which). Some clones in this sample may be carry-over from other donors' samples. The chain is made from TRBV25-1 and TRBJ1-1, with 8 middle bases fitting TRBD1. Sequenced sample: blood. The nucleotides are TGTGCCAGCAGTGAACAGGGGGCGTCCACTGAAGCTTTCTTT. This sequence encodes CASSEQGASTEAFF.